This TCR beta chain came from a study of cytomegalovirus exposure and HLA in healthy donors. Study-level points and caveats: The dataset shows that most TCR sequences were rare, while some public TCRs occurred in many donors. Reports showed the classifier diagnosing cytomegalovirus status with high specificity and sensitivity. Subsequent analysis revealed that first-cohort TCR clusters tended to co-occur in the 100 to 150 validation repertoires.

CDR3 length: 17 residues. The V gene's germline CDR1 is SGDLS and CDR2 YYNGEE. The ends lost 0 bases at V and 2 bases at J; junction bases unmatched: 6. Concerning this clone: Its matching antigen is unknown.

Sequencing was performed with immunoSEQ multiplex PCR; in TCRdb, only in-frame clones are kept and a portion is missing. The sample has about 110,000 clones, about 90% seen once; the top ten hold 2% to 2.5%. This receptor was obtained from a woman between 18 and 29 years old in good health and CMV-seronegative. Material: PBMCs. V is TRBV9 and J is TRBJ2-3; 10 bases fit TRBD2. CDR3 protein: CASSVAGTSASTDTQYF. CDR3 DNA: TGTGCCAGCAGCGTAGCCGGGACTAGCGCCTCCACAGATACGCAGTATTTT.